This T cell receptor beta chain was obtained from a study of CD8 T cells in Susac syndrome. Random hexamers were used to reverse transcribe roughly 0.5 to 1 ug of RNA. TCRdb re-derived calls from the immunoSEQ multiplex PCR reads in MiXCR, one entry per CDR3 protein. The table has around 220,000 distinct CDR3 sequences, roughly 90% seen once; the top ten hold approximately 0.13%. The CDR3 is made up of 16 amino acids. Germline V gene sequence: CDR1 MGHDK, CDR2 SYGVNS. V was shortened by 5 bases and J by 2 bases, with 19 bases between the two germline ends. The patients who served as multiple sclerosis controls were treatment-naive and had stable or active relapsing-remitting disease that fulfilled the revised McDonald criteria.

V and J are TRBV25-1 and TRBJ2-7; D unclear. The clonotype was recovered from a human donor with multiple sclerosis. The sequencing sample was made of CD8+ T cells from PBMCs. Here the CDR3 reads CASSPNGPASPYEQYF. The CDR3 DNA sequence: TGTGCCAGCAGTCCCAACGGGCCAGCGTCACCCTACGAGCAGTACTTC.